These 17 T cell receptor beta chains were sequenced from one sample in a study of blood T cell repertoires in COVID-19. Generated by immunoSEQ multiplex PCR, the TCRdb table keeps only in-frame clones and is missing some. This sample has around 500,000 clones, with around 89% found just once. The sequenced sample was PBMCs or T cells enriched from blood (not recorded which). Source of these receptors: a woman aged 40-49 years who had recovered from COVID-19.

The chain joins TRBV20-1 to TRBJ2-5, with 9 bases identical to TRBD2. The J segment lost 2 bases and the V segment lost 6 bases, leaving 7 bases of the junction unmatched. Germline V gives CDR1 DFQATT, CDR2 SNEGSKA (reference sequence). CDR3 size: 14 residues. The CDR3 nucleotides are TGCAGTGCCAGTCTAGCGGGAAGACAAGAGACCCAGTACTTC. Amino acids: CSASLAGRQETQYF.

This rearrangement joins TRBV11-2 to TRBJ1-1; D ambiguous. Germline CDR1 and CDR2: SGHAT and FQNNGV. This CDR3 is built from 13 residues. V shed 5 bases and J shed 9 bases, with 16 bases lying between them. The CDR3 loop reads CASSPRSGIQAFF. For the CDR3, the DNA is TGTGCCAGCAGCCCGCGCTCCGGGATTCAAGCTTTCTTT.

This clone is a singleton in its sample. The V and J genes are TRBV14 and TRBJ1-3; D gene unclear. Trimming removed 1 base at V and 2 bases at J, with 9 bases between. This CDR3 region has 15 residues. The germline gives CDR1 SGHDN, CDR2 FVKESK. CDR3 amino acids: CASSQGGETGNTIYF. CDR3 bases: TGTGCCAGCAGCCAAGGGGGAGAAACTGGAAACACCATATATTTT.

This clone showed up just a few times. This chain joins TRBV4-1 and TRBJ2-5; D possibly corresponds to TRBD2 (6 bases). Deletions cut 0 bases from V and 3 bases from J, with 17 bases between. This CDR3 spans 17 amino acids. Germline V gene lookup returns CDR1 MGHRA and CDR2 YSYEKL. The chain's CDR3 is CASSQEPALGRKETQYF. In DNA form, the CDR3 reads TGCGCCAGCAGCCAAGAACCCGCTCTTGGGAGGAAAGAGACCCAGTACTTC.

This chain connects TRBV27 to TRBJ1-6, with 9 bases that match TRBD1. Unmatched junction bases numbered 7, after V lost 3 bases and J lost 7 bases. This CDR3 is 16 amino acids long. Germline V gene sequence: CDR1 MNHEY, CDR2 SMNVEV (reference sequence). The DNA for the CDR3 is TGTGCCAGCAGTTTCTCCACAGGGGGCGGAAATTCACCCCTCCACTTT. This translates into CASSFSTGGGNSPLHF.

The J gene is TRBJ2-2, the V gene TRBV2; D not resolved. Germline V CDR1 and CDR2: SNHLY, FYNNEI. The CDR3 contains 15 residues. V gave up 3 bases and J gave up 0 bases, with 8 bases separating them. CDR3 coding DNA: TGTGCCAGCAGTGAGGTGGCAGCGAACACCGGGGAGCTGTTTTTT. It codes for CASSEVAANTGELFF.

This clone was detected only once. This chain links TRBV5-4 with TRBJ2-5; the D is unclear. The CDR3 has 13 residues. Looked up from germline, CDR1 is SGHNT and CDR2 is YYREEE (reference sequence). Trimming took 2 bases from V and 5 from J, leaving 10 bases between them. The CDR3, as DNA: TGTGCCAGCAGCTTCCTCCCCAGGGAGACCCAGTACTTC. Its translation: CASSFLPRETQYF.

The J gene is TRBJ2-1, the V gene TRBV5-1; D might be TRBD2 (5 bases). The V gene's germline CDR1 is SGHRS and CDR2 YFSETQ. Deletions cut 0 bases from V and 11 bases from J, with 9 bases between. CDR3 size: 12 residues. This chain's CDR3 is CASSLESGQQFF. The CDR3 DNA follows: TGCGCCAGCAGCTTGGAAAGCGGCCAGCAGTTCTTC.

The chain has TRBV4-3 and TRBJ1-2, with 9 positions matching TRBD1. This CDR3 has 15 amino acids. Trimming at V came to 4 bases and at J to 4 bases, leaving 7 bases not matched to a gene. CDR1 is LGHNA, CDR2 YSLEER, per germline. This CDR3 is CASSPGTGNAYGYTF. The CDR3 DNA follows: TGCGCCAGCAGCCCAGGGACAGGGAATGCCTATGGCTACACCTTC.

This clone appeared once. The CDR3 is CAISGEYNHNYGYTF. For the CDR3, the DNA is TGTGCCATCAGTGGAGAGTATAATCATAACTATGGCTACACCTTC. This chain connects TRBV10-3 to TRBJ1-2; D ambiguous. Germline V gene lookup returns CDR1 ENHRY and CDR2 SYGVKD. Trimming cost V 4 bases and J 1 base, with 13 bases left between them. CDR3 length equals 15 residues.

V is TRBV5-6 and J is TRBJ2-6; D remains unclear. In germline, CDR1 is SGHDT, CDR2 YYEEEE. The CDR3 length is 15 residues. V was cut by 4 bases and J by 0 bases, with 8 bases left in between. The CDR3 bases are TGTGCCAGCAGCCTTAGCCTCTCTGGGGCCAACGTCCTGACTTTC. Translation: CASSLSLSGANVLTF.

CDR3 loop: CAISEIAGGPDTQYF. CDR3 coding DNA: TGTGCCATCAGTGAGATAGCGGGAGGGCCCGATACGCAGTATTTT. The chain carries TRBV10-3 and TRBJ2-3, with 11 bases that match TRBD2. The CDR3 consists of 15 residues. Germline CDR1 is ENHRY and CDR2 is SYGVKD. The trim removed 2 bases at V and 6 bases at J, leaving 4 bases unmatched.

The chain uses TRBV11-3 and TRBJ2-5, with 7 bases identical to TRBD2. The germline V gene has CDR1 SGHNT and CDR2 YENEEA. V shed 8 bases and J 5 bases; nucleotides not matched to a gene: 8. The CDR3 is 13 residues long. The CDR3: CASGAGVSETQYF. CDR3 nucleotide sequence: TGTGCCAGCGGCGCGGGAGTTTCGGAGACCCAGTACTTC. The full variable domain, rest sourced from reference TRBV11-3 and TRBJ2-5, is EAGVVQSPRYKIIEKKQPVAFWCNPISGHNTLYWYLQNLGQGPELLIRYENEEAVDDSQLPKDRFSAERLKGVDSTLKIQPAELGDSAVYLCASGAGVSETQYFGPGTRLLVL.

This clone was recorded once. CDR3 bases: TGCGCCAGCAGCCAATTAGGGGGGGACTACAATGAGCAGTTCTTC. Translation gives CASSQLGGDYNEQFF. The rearrangement uses TRBV5-1 and TRBJ2-1; D is perhaps TRBD2 (7 bases). CDR1 and CDR2 from the germline V gene are SGHRS and YFSETQ. V lost 4 bases to trimming and J lost 3 bases, with 14 bases between them. CDR3 size: 15 residues. The variable domain in full, with the rest retrieved from reference TRBV5-1 and TRBJ2-1, is KAGVTQTPRYLIKTRGQQVTLSCSPISGHRSVSWYQQTPGQGLQFLFEYFSETQRNKGNFPGRFSGRQFSNSRSEMNVSTLELGDSALYLCASSQLGGDYNEQFFGPGTRLTVL.

This clone appeared once. This CDR3 reads CASSRGTEKLFF. The CDR3 bases are TGTGCCAGCAGCCGTGGGACAGAAAAACTGTTTTTT. V is TRBV3-1 (or the pseudogene TRBV3-2) and J is TRBJ1-4; tentative D call: TRBD1 (6 bases). Deletions cut 4 bases from V and 8 bases from J, with 8 bases between. This CDR3 has 12 residues. CDR1 LGHDT and CDR2 YNNKEL come from the germline V gene (reference sequence).

Only a few counts were recorded for this clone. The V call is TRBV15, the J call TRBJ1-6; D not certain. The CDR3 runs 13 residues. CDR1 is LNHNV, CDR2 YYDKDF, per germline (reference sequence). V dropped 5 bases and J dropped 10 bases, with 12 bases sitting between them. CDR3: CATSQHRDSPLHF. The CDR3 nucleotides read TGTGCCACCAGCCAACACAGAGACTCACCCCTCCACTTT.

This sequence joins TRBV6-5 and TRBJ1-3, with D maybe TRBD1 (6 bases). The V gene lost 4 bases and the J gene lost 3 bases, with 13 bases spanning the gap. The length of the CDR3 is 15 residues. CDR1 MNHEY and CDR2 SVGAGI come from the germline V gene. The chain's CDR3 is CASSWQGIFGNTIYF. The DNA for the CDR3 is TGTGCCAGCAGTTGGCAGGGGATTTTTGGAAACACCATATATTTT.